The clone carrying this TCR beta chain was counted a single time. The antigen remains unidentified. Germline lookup yields CDR1 MNHNS and CDR2 SASEGT. The trim removed 9 bases at V and 2 bases at J, leaving 7 bases unmatched. The length of the CDR3 is 14 residues. This specimen belongs to a study of PD-1 blockade in classical Hodgkin lymphoma. Broader study findings: By C4D1, diversity of CD4+ TCRs had risen significantly, whereas that of CD8+ TCRs had not.

The time point here: cycle 4 day 1 (C4D1), after around six weeks of nivolumab. Autologous stem cell transplantation was followed by relapse in every patient, and brentuximab vedotin exposure varied. The best responses consisted of complete response, partial response or progressive disease. The table came from immunoSEQ multiplex PCR; TCRdb's copy has only in-frame clones and leaves some out. The table has tens of thousands of clones, about 85% seen once; the top ten hold about 8%. This specimen consisted of peripheral blood mononuclear cells (PBMCs), obtained before the fourth cycle of nivolumab. The V call is TRBV6-1, the J call TRBJ2-1, with 7 bases matching TRBD1. The sequence derives from a human donor with classical Hodgkin lymphoma. In nucleotides, the CDR3 is TGTGCCAGGGAACCGGGACAGACCTACAATGAGCAGTTCTTC. Amino acids: CAREPGQTYNEQFF.